The clone carrying this TCR beta chain was counted at least ten times. Through Arm-PCR of CDR3 regions and iRepertoire HTBI primers, TCR beta libraries were built. TCRdb reprocessed the multiplex PCR reads via MiXCR and lists one record per CDR3 protein. The data show more than 300,000 distinct CDR3 sequences, under 20% seen once. The sample comes from a study of regulatory T cells in long-lasting Graves disease. The ends were cut back, 7 bases at V and 8 bases at J, with 17 bases in the middle. Germline values: CDR1 SNHLY, CDR2 FYNNEI. The CDR3 extends over 13 amino acids. Sample time point: newly diagnosed GD, antithyroid drugs for less than 3 months. RNA isolated from PBMCs was used to make the TCR library. These data were also reused for a study on T cells in Graves' hyperthyroidism and ophthalmopathy. This second study says: The hyperthyroidism was newly diagnosed and had lasted under 2 months; the patients were aged 18 to 65.

This chain uses TRBV2 with TRBJ1-1; D gene uncertain. This specimen consisted of peripheral blood mononuclear cells (PBMCs), obtained at new diagnosis, from a patient treated with antithyroid drugs. This TCR came from a woman aged 18 to 35 with Graves disease. CDR3 protein: CASISGKTVEAFF. The CDR3 DNA follows: TGTGCCAGCATATCGGGTAAGACTGTGGAAGCTTTCTTT.